Below, 5 T cell receptor beta chains from the same sample are listed, as sequenced in a study of T cells in Graves' hyperthyroidism and ophthalmopathy. Amplification of TCR beta CDR3 regions was performed using RNA transcripts as template. The HTBI primer set served for first-round RT-PCR of the TCR CDR3. TCRdb reprocessed the multiplex PCR reads with MiXCR, giving one entry per CDR3 protein. The sample lists roughly 500,000 distinct CDR3 sequences; 40% to 55% were seen once. Sequencing was performed on peripheral blood or thyroid tissue (not recorded which). The receptors here all came from an adult woman with Graves' disease, either hyperthyroidism or ophthalmopathy (not recorded which).

The chain uses TRBV9 and TRBJ2-2; D might be TRBD2 (6 bases). This CDR3 is 19 amino acids long. Germline values: CDR1 SGDLS, CDR2 YYNGEE. With 4 bases removed from V and 3 bases from J, the gap between germline ends came to 25 bases. CDR3 protein: CASSSQSRRAKKYTGELFF. CDR3 bases: TGTGCCAGCAGCTCTCAAAGCAGGAGGGCGAAAAAGTACACCGGGGAGCTGTTTTTT.

This clonotype was detected many times. The J gene is TRBJ1-6, the V gene TRBV7-2; D is unclear. V gave up 5 bases and J gave up 5 bases, with 10 bases separating them. Looked up from germline, CDR1 is SGHTA and CDR2 is FQGNSA. The CDR3 has 14 residues. CDR3 sequence (DNA): TGTGCCAGCAGCGCGAGGAGGGATAATTCACCCCTCCACTTT. This codes for CASSARRDNSPLHF.

The sample holds many counts of this clonotype. The V call is TRBV29-1, the J call TRBJ1-1; no clear D gene. From germline, CDR1 is SQVTM and CDR2 ANQGSEA. Trimming removed 7 bases from V and 1 base from J, with 7 bases in between. The CDR3 is 11 amino acids. Here the CDR3 DNA reads TGCAGCGCCATAGAGAACACTGAAGCTTTCTTT. Its translation: CSAIENTEAFF.

This clonotype appeared many times. The chain combines TRBV2 with TRBJ1-4; D perhaps matches TRBD1 (5 bases). The CDR3 has 14 residues. Trimming took 6 bases from V and 4 from J, leaving 12 bases between them. Germline CDR1 reads SNHLY; CDR2 reads FYNNEI. The CDR3 nucleotides read TGTGCCAGCAGACCCGACAGATATAATGAAAAACTGTTTTTT. Translated: CASRPDRYNEKLFF.

This clonotype appeared a few times. This chain links TRBV2 with TRBJ2-7; D is unresolved. The CDR3 has 12 amino acids. The germline V gene has CDR1 SNHLY and CDR2 FYNNEI. V was shortened by 3 bases and J by 5 bases, with 8 bases between the two germline ends. CDR3 nucleotides: TGTGCCAGCAGTGAGATTGGGGACGAGCAGTACTTC. This codes for CASSEIGDEQYF.